The clone carrying this T cell receptor (beta chain) was detected ten times or more. Per the germline V gene, CDR1 is MNHEY and CDR2 is SVGAGI. This CDR3 has 14 residues. The V gene lost 8 bases and the J gene lost 5 bases, with 16 bases spanning the gap. TCRdb called the RT-PCR reads again in MiXCR, with one record for every CDR3 protein. The sample consists of approximately 720,000 distinct CDR3 sequences, 13% to 15% of them appearing once. The specimen was memory CD4+ T cells from blood. J is TRBJ2-1 and V is TRBV6-5, with D possibly TRBD2 on 5 matching bases. This TCR was recovered from a female donor in good health, serving as a healthy control. Here the CDR3 reads CASSYGLPNNEQFF. CDR3 DNA sequence: TGTGCCAGCTCCTACGGACTCCCAAACAATGAGCAGTTCTTC.